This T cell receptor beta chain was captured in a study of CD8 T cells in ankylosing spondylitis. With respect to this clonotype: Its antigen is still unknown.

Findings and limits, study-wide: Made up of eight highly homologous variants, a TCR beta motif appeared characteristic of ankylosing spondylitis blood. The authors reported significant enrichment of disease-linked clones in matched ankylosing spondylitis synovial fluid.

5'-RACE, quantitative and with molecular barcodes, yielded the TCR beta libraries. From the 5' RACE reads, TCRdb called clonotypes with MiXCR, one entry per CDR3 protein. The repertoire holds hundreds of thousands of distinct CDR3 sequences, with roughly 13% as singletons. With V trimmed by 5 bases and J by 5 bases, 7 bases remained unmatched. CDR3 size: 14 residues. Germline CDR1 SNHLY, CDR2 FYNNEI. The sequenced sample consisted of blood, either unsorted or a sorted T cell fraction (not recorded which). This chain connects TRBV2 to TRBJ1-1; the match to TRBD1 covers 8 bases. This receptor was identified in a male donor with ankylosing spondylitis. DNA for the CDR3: TGTGCCAGCAGTTTACAGGGGGAGTATACTGAAGCTTTCTTT. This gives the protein CASSLQGEYTEAFF.